This TCR beta chain came from a study of blood T cell repertoires in COVID-19. This clone has more than one count but fewer than ten. Deletions cut 3 bases from V and 3 bases from J, with 9 bases between. The CDR3 runs to 13 residues. Germline CDR1 reads SGHRS; CDR2 reads YFSETQ. Here immunoSEQ multiplex PCR was the method, and the copy in TCRdb shows in-frame clones only, minus some. The profile shows more than 110,000 clones, around four fifths of them singletons. The chain carries TRBV5-1 and TRBJ1-1; tentative D call: TRBD1 (6 bases). The receptor comes from a woman between 45 and 65 years old who had recovered from COVID-19. The sample was PBMCs or T cells enriched from blood (not recorded which). The CDR3 coding sequence is TGCGCCAGCAGCTACGGACAGTACACTGAAGCTTTCTTT. Its protein product is CASSYGQYTEAFF. The variable domain in full, completed from reference TRBV5-1 and TRBJ1-1, reads KAGVTQTPRYLIKTRGQQVTLSCSPISGHRSVSWYQQTPGQGLQFLFEYFSETQRNKGNFPGRFSGRQFSNSRSEMNVSTLELGDSALYLCASSYGQYTEAFFGQGTRLTVV.